The TCR beta chain described here comes from a study of response to subunit inactivated influenza vaccine. TCRdb reprocessed the RT-PCR reads with MiXCR, giving one entry per CDR3 protein. The top ten clones hold more than 7% of a sample with 200,000 to 300,000 distinct CDR3 sequences, over 9% of them seen once. The germline V gene encodes CDR1 MGHDK and CDR2 SYGVNS. V was trimmed by 6 bases and J by 7 bases, leaving 12 bases between them. The CDR3 totals 12 residues. This TCR was recovered from a man aged 45 to 65 who received an inactivated influenza vaccine. The chain uses TRBV25-1 and TRBJ2-5; perhaps D is TRBD1 or TRBD2 (6 bases each). The sample was non-naive T cells sorted from PBMCs, taken approximately 15 days before vaccination. The CDR3 DNA reads TGTGCCAGCAGCATGGGGGGCCGGACCCAGTACTTC. Protein product: CASSMGGRTQYF.